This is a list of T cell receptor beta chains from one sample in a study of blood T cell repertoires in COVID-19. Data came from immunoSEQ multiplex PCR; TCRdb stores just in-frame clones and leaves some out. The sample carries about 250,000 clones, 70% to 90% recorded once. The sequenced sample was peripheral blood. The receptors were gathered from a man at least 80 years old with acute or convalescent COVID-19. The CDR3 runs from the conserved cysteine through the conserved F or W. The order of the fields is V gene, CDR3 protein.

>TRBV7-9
CASSLTSGSTDTQYF
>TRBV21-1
CASSGRQGINQPQHF
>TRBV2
CASSEQGLNQETQYF
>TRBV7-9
CASTGTGNQPQHF
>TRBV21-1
CASSESQDRGGNTIYF
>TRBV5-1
CASSLAMRRETQYF
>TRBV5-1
CASSAGLNTGELFF
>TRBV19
CASSITRQPNEKLFF
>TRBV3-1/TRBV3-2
CASSQGDSRTSPLHF
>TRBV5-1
CASSSDRGTNEKLFF